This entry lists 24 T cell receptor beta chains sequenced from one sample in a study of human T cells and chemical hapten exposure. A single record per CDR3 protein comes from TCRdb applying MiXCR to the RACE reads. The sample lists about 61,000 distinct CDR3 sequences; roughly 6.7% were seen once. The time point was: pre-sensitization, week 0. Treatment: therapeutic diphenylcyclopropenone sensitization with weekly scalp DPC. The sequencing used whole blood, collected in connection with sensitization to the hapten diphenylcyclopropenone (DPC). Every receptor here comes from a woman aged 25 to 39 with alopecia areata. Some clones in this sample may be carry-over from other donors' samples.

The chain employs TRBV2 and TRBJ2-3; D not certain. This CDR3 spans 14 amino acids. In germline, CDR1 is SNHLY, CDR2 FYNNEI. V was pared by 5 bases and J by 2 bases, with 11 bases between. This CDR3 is CASSKLANTDTQYF. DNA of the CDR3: TGTGCCAGCAGTAAACTGGCGAACACAGATACGCAGTATTTT.

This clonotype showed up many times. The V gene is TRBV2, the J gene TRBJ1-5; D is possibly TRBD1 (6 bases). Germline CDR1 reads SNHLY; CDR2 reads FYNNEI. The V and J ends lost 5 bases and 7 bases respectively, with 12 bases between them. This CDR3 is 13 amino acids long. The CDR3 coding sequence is TGTGCCAGCAGTTACAGGGTCCAGCAGCCCCAGCATTTT. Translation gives CASSYRVQQPQHF.

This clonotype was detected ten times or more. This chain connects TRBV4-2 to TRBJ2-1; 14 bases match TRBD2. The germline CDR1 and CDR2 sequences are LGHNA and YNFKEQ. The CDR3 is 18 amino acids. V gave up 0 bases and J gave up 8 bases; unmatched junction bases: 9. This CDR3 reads CASSQDPTSGGAFDEQFF. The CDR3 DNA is TGTGCCAGCAGCCAAGACCCGACTAGCGGGGGGGCCTTCGATGAGCAGTTCTTC.

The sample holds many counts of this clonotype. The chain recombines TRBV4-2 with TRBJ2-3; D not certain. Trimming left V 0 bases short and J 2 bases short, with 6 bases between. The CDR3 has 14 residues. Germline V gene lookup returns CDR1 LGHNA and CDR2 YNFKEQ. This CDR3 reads CASSQERATDTQYF. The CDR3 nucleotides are TGTGCCAGCAGCCAAGAACGCGCCACAGATACGCAGTATTTT.

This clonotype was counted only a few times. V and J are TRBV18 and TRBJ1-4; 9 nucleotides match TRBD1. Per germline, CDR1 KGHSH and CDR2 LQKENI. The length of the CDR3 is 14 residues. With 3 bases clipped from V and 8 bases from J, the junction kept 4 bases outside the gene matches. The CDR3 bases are TGTGCCAGCTCACCGACAGGGGGACGGGAAAAACTGTTTTTT. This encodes CASSPTGGREKLFF.

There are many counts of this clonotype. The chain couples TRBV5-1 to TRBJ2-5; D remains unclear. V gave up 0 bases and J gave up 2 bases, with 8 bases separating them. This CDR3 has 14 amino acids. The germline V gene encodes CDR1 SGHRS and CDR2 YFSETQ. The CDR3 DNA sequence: TGCGCCAGCAGCTTGGGGGCATGGCAAGAGACCCAGTACTTC. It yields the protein CASSLGAWQETQYF.

Here the CDR3 reads CASSSSGTGTEAFF. CDR3 nucleotides: TGTGCCAGCAGTTCCTCCGGGACAGGCACTGAAGCTTTCTTT. This rearrangement joins TRBV27 to TRBJ1-1; 8 bases align to TRBD1. V was clipped by 4 bases and J by 4 bases; unmatched bases: 5. The germline V gene has CDR1 MNHEY and CDR2 SMNVEV (reference sequence). CDR3 size: 14 residues.

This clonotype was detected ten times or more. The CDR3, as DNA: TGTGCCATCAGTGAGCAGGACAGCCAAGAGACCCAGTACTTC. As protein: CAISEQDSQETQYF. The chain joins TRBV10-3 to TRBJ2-5; weak D call: TRBD1 (6 bases). Germline CDR1 reads ENHRY; CDR2 reads SYGVKD. CDR3 length: 14 residues. Trimming removed 2 bases at V and 1 base at J, with 8 bases between.

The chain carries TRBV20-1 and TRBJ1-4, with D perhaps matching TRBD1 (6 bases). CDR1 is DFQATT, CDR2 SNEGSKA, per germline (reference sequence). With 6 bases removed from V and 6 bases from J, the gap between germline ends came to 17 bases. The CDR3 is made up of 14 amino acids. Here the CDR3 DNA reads TGCAGTGCGGTGGACAGCCGGGGGGATGAAAAACTGTTTTTT. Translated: CSAVDSRGDEKLFF.

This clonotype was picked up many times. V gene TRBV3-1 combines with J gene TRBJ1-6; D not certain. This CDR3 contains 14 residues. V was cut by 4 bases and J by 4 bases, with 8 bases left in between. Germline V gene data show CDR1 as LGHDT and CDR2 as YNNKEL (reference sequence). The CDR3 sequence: CASSPQIYNSPLHF. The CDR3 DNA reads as TGTGCCAGCAGCCCCCAGATTTATAATTCACCCCTCCACTTT.

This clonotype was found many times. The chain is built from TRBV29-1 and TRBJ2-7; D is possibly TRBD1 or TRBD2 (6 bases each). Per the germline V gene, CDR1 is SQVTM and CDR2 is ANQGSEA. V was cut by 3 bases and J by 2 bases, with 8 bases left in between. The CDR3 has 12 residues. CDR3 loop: CSVDRGPYEQYF. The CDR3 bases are TGCAGCGTTGACCGGGGGCCCTACGAGCAGTACTTC.

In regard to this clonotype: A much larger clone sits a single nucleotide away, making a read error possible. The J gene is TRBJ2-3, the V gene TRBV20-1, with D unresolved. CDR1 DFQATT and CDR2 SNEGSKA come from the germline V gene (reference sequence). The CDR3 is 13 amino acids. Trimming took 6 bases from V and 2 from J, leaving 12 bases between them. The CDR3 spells CSALLTITDTQYF. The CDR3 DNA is TGCAGTGCGCTACTAACTATCACAGATACGCAGTATTTT.

CDR3: CAWSVRNTEAFF. The CDR3 nucleotides read TGTGCCTGGAGTGTTCGGAACACTGAAGCTTTCTTT. This chain connects TRBV30 to TRBJ1-1; D is unclear. The CDR3 consists of 12 residues. With 0 bases removed from V and 1 base from J, the gap between germline ends came to 3 bases. CDR1 is GTSNPN, CDR2 SVGIG, per germline (reference sequence).

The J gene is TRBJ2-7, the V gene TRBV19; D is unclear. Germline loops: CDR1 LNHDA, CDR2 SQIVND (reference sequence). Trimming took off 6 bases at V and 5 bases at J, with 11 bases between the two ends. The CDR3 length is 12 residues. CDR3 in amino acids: CASRGPSDEQYF. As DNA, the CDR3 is TGTGCCAGTAGGGGTCCTTCGGACGAGCAGTACTTC. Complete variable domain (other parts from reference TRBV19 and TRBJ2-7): DGGITQSPKYLFRKEGQNVTLSCEQNLNHDAMYWYRQDPGQGLRLIYYSQIVNDFQKGDIAEGYSVSREKKESFPLTVTSAQKNPTAFYLCASRGPSDEQYFGPGTRLTVT.

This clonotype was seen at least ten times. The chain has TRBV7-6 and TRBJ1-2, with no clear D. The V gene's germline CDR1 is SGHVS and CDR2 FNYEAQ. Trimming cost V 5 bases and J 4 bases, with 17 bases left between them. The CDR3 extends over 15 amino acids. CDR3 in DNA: TGTGCCAGCAGCCTCTATGCAACTTCAGGCTATGGCTACACCTTC. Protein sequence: CASSLYATSGYGYTF.

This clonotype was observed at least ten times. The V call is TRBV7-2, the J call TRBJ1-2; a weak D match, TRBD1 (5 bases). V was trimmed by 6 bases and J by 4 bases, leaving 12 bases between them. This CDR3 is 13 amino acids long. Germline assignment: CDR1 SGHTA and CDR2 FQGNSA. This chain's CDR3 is CASSPDISYGYTF. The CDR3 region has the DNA TGTGCCAGCAGTCCGGACATTTCCTATGGCTACACCTTC.

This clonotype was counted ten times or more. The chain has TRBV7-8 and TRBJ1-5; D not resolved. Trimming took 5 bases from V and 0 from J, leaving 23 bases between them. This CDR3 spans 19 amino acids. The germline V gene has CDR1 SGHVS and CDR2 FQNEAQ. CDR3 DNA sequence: TGTGCCAGCAGCACCCTAGGTTTGGGTGGAGGCCATAGCAATCAGCCCCAGCATTTT. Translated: CASSTLGLGGGHSNQPQHF.

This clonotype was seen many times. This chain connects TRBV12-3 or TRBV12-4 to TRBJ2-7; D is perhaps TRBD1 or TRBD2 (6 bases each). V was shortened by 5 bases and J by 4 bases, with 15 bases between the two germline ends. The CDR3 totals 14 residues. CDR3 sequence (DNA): TGTGCCAGCAGTCTCCCGGGGGCGGGGTACGAGCAGTACTTC. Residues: CASSLPGAGYEQYF.

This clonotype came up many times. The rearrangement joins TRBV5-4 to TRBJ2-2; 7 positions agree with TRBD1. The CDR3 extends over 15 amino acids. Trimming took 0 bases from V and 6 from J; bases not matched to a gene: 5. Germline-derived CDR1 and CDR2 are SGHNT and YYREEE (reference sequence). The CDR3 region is CASSLGQGRPGELFF. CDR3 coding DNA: TGTGCCAGCAGCTTGGGACAGGGAAGACCCGGGGAGCTGTTTTTT. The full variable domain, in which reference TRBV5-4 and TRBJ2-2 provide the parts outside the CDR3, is ETGVTQSPTHLIKTRGQQVTLRCSSQSGHNTVSWYQQALGQGPQFIFQYYREEENGRGNFPPRFSGLQFPNYSSELNVNALELDDSALYLCASSLGQGRPGELFFGEGSRLTVL.

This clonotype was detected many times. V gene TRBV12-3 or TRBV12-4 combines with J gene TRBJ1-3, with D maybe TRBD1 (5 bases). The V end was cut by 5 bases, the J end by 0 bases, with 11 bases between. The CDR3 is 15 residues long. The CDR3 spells CASSPDTHSGNTIYF. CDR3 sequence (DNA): TGTGCCAGCAGTCCGGACACCCACTCTGGAAACACCATATATTTT.

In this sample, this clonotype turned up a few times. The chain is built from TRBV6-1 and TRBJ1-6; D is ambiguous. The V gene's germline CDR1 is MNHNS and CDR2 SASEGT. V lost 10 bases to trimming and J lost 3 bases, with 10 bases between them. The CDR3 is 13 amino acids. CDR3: CATMWDYNSPLHF. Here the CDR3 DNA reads TGTGCCACCATGTGGGACTATAATTCACCCCTCCACTTT.

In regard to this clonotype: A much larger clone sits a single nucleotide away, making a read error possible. CDR3 in amino acids: CASSLGAGNTEAYF. The CDR3 DNA sequence: TGCGCCAGCAGCTTGGGGGCGGGAAACACTGAAGCTTACTTT. The chain joins TRBV5-1 to TRBJ1-1; D ambiguous. This CDR3 spans 14 amino acids. Germline V gives CDR1 SGHRS, CDR2 YFSETQ.

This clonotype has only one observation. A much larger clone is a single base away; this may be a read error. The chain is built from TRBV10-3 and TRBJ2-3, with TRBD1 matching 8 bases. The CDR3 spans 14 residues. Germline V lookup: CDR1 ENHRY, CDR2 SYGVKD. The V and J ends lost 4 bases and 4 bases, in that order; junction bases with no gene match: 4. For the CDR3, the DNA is TGTGCCATCAGTGGTGAGGGACAGGCAGATACGCAGTATTTT. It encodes CAISGEGQADTQYF.

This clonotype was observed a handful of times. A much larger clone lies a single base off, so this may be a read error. CDR3 in amino acids: CASSLVGGLDRPEQFF. Written as DNA, the CDR3 is TGTGCCAGCAGCTTAGTAGGGGGACTAGATCGTCCTGAGCAGTTCTTC. V gene TRBV7-9 combines with J gene TRBJ2-1; TRBD2 matches at 8 bases. The CDR3 totals 16 residues. Losses at the gene ends were 1 base for V and 9 bases for J; bases not matched to a gene: 11. In germline, CDR1 is SEHNR, CDR2 FQNEAQ (reference sequence).